Following are 10 T cell receptor beta chains from one sample sequenced in a study of blood T cells in healthy people across ages. PCR was performed a second time for about 6 to 12 cycles using a sample-barcoded 5' primer and a J-beta primer mix. TCRdb analysed the 5' RACE reads with MiXCR anew, one entry per CDR3 protein. The sample contains around 710,000 distinct CDR3 sequences, around 40% of which appear only once. Sequenced input: blood. These receptors were collected from a woman aged 55-69 years in good health.

The rearrangement links TRBV29-1 to TRBJ1-1; 8 bases line up with TRBD1. There are 13 residues in the CDR3. V trimming: 5 bases; J trimming: 4 bases; junction bases outside the gene matches: 6. CDR1 and CDR2 from the germline V gene are SQVTM and ANQGSEA. The CDR3 region is CSVSQGQGTEAFF. DNA for the CDR3: TGCAGCGTTAGCCAAGGACAGGGCACTGAAGCTTTCTTT.

This clonotype was seen at least ten times. The chain carries TRBV2 and TRBJ2-5; 9 bases are a match to TRBD1. Germline V gene lookup returns CDR1 SNHLY and CDR2 FYNNEI. V shed 4 bases and J 4 bases; nucleotides not matched to a gene: 4. CDR3 length: 14 residues. The CDR3 reads CASSGGTGRETQYF. Written as DNA, the CDR3 is TGTGCCAGCAGTGGGGGGACAGGGAGAGAGACCCAGTACTTC.

This clonotype came up once. The junction does not match germline at one end; this may be a read error. The V call is TRBV11-2, the J call TRBJ2-1; D ambiguous. Germline assignment: CDR1 SGHAT and CDR2 FQNNGV. The CDR3 totals 11 residues. The CDR3 DNA reads TGTGCCAGCAGCTCTTACAATGCGCAGTTCTTC. This gives the protein CASSSYNAQFF.

As concerns this clonotype: One end of the junction does not line up with germline, which may come from a read error. V is TRBV12-3 or TRBV12-4 and J is TRBJ2-5; 8 nucleotides match TRBD2. The CDR3 is 15 amino acids. The CDR3: CAGSFSSGYQETQYF. The CDR3 bases are TGTGCCGGCAGTTTTTCTAGCGGGTACCAAGAGACCCAGTACTTC.

The V call is TRBV12-3 or TRBV12-4, the J call TRBJ2-7, with 7 bases that match TRBD1. The end of the DNA fits TRBJ2-5 better, so the J call may be wrong. This CDR3 is 13 amino acids long. CDR3: CASRPTGDGTQYF. CDR3 bases: TGTGCCAGCAGACCCACAGGGGACGGGACCCAGTACTTC.

This chain connects TRBV4-3 to TRBJ2-3; possible D gene TRBD2, 6 bases. Trimming stripped 1 base from V and 1 base from J, with 18 bases between. The CDR3 extends over 18 amino acids. From germline, CDR1 is LGHNA and CDR2 YSLEER. This chain's CDR3 is CASSQAGGSGIGTDTQYF. CDR3 DNA: TGCGCCAGCAGCCAAGCCGGAGGGAGCGGCATCGGCACAGATACGCAGTATTTT.

This clonotype was detected only a few times. The chain has TRBV16 and TRBJ1-2; D is perhaps TRBD1 (5 bases). With 0 bases removed from V and 4 bases from J, the gap between germline ends came to 9 bases. CDR3 length: 14 amino acids. CDR1 is KGHSY, CDR2 FQNENV, per germline. The CDR3 region is CASSQSSGAYGYTF. CDR3 DNA sequence: TGTGCCAGCAGCCAATCGAGCGGGGCCTATGGCTACACCTTC.

V usage is TRBV20-1 and J usage is TRBJ1-2, with D unclear. The V and J ends lost 4 bases and 0 bases respectively, with 9 bases between them. Germline lookup yields CDR1 DFQATT and CDR2 SNEGSKA (reference sequence). The CDR3 has 13 residues. The CDR3 DNA sequence: TGCAGTGCTATCGGTCGGACTAACTATGGCTACACCTTC. Its translation: CSAIGRTNYGYTF.

There are a few counts of this clonotype. The junction and the germline gene differ at one end; a read error may be behind it. This sequence joins TRBV3-1 and TRBJ2-7; D unclear. The J call is doubtful: the DNA matches TRBJ2-5 better. This CDR3 is built from 14 residues. The germline V gene encodes CDR1 LGHDT and CDR2 YNNKEL (reference sequence). The CDR3 sequence is CASGQDTAWETQYF. CDR3 coding DNA: TGTGCCAGCGGCCAAGATACAGCCTGGGAGACCCAGTACTTC.

Only a few counts were recorded for this clonotype. The chain has TRBV7-8 and TRBJ2-3; TRBD2 matches 8 bases. Germline lookup yields CDR1 SGHVS and CDR2 FQNEAQ. V lost 5 bases, J lost 6 bases, and 13 bases stayed unmatched. The CDR3 runs to 16 residues. The CDR3 nucleotides read TGTGCCAGCAGCCGCGGACTAGCCGGCCTTACCGATACGCAGTATTTT. The encoded protein is CASSRGLAGLTDTQYF.